This T cell receptor beta chain came from a study of cytomegalovirus exposure and HLA in healthy donors. The junction had 11 bases not matched to a gene; V was cut back by 4 bases and J by 5 bases. The CDR3 is made up of 15 amino acids. CDR1 is SGHNT and CDR2 is YYREEE in the germline V gene (reference sequence). About this clone: Its target is unknown.

Study results and limitations: Being productive about 87% or about 30% of the time was typical of most TCR beta V segments in an earlier analysis. What was likely a sequencing artifact was a cluster of highly shared sequence variants.

13 Jbeta primers and 60 Vbeta primers were used for the PCR. Here immunoSEQ multiplex PCR was the method, and the copy in TCRdb shows in-frame clones only, minus some. The sample shows some 170,000 clones, less than 80% of them seen only once. The chain has TRBV5-4 and TRBJ2-5; 7 nucleotides agree with TRBD2. Sequencing was done on a sample of PBMCs. The receptor comes from a man aged 40-49 years in good health and CMV-seronegative. CDR3 DNA: TGTGCCAGCAGCCGGGTTGGGGGGGGAAGGGAGACCCAGTACTTC. Translation: CASSRVGGGRETQYF.